Presented here are 5 T cell receptor beta chains from one specimen sequenced in a study of beta chain features in type 1 diabetes. Expressed TCRB transcripts got sequenced, as all isolated RNA was reverse transcribed. Sequencing used immunoSEQ multiplex PCR; TCRdb keeps in-frame clones, though not all of them. This table has roughly 140,000 clones, less than 9% appearing once. The sample was central memory CD4+ T cells from blood. Every receptor here comes from a woman under 40 in good health.

The table lists this clone with a few counts. The J gene is TRBJ2-1, the V gene TRBV10-3; 9 bases line up with TRBD1. Germline values: CDR1 ENHRY, CDR2 SYGVKD. This CDR3 contains 15 residues. With 2 bases clipped from V and 7 bases from J, the junction kept 6 bases outside the gene matches. The CDR3 DNA is TGTGCCATCAGTGAGACCACAGGGGGCCGGAATGAGCAGTTCTTC. Residues: CAISETTGGRNEQFF.

Details on this clone: One end of the junction fails to match germline, which may point to a read error. The chain combines TRBV15 with TRBJ2-7, with 9 bases matching TRBD1. From germline, CDR1 is LNHNV and CDR2 YYDKDF (reference sequence). CDR3 length: 15 amino acids. CDR3 coding DNA: TGTGCCACCAGCAGAGGCCCGGGACAGGGTACGGTCCCCAACTTC. This translates into CATSRGPGQGTVPNF.

This clone was seen more than once but under ten times. The rearrangement links TRBV7-9 to TRBJ1-2; 7 bases align to TRBD1. J was trimmed by 1 base and V by 7 bases; bases with no gene match: 6. Germline-derived CDR1 and CDR2 are SEHNR and FQNEAQ (reference sequence). The CDR3 loop spans 14 amino acids. For the CDR3, the DNA is TGTGCCAGCAATGCAGGGGGATTTAACTATGGCTACACCTTC. Its protein is CASNAGGFNYGYTF.

This clone was seen a handful of times. This chain uses TRBV19 with TRBJ2-7; TRBD1 agrees at 10 bases. The CDR3 contains 15 residues. Germline V lookup: CDR1 LNHDA, CDR2 SQIVND (reference sequence). V trimming: 6 bases; J trimming: 6 bases; junction bases outside the gene matches: 11. The CDR3 here is CASSPTGGSSGEQYF. CDR3 coding DNA: TGTGCCAGTAGCCCGACAGGGGGCTCATCGGGCGAGCAGTACTTC.

The J gene is TRBJ2-7, the V gene TRBV4-1; 8 positions agree with TRBD2. The CDR3 spans 17 residues. Looked up from germline, CDR1 is MGHRA and CDR2 is YSYEKL. With V trimmed by 0 bases and J by 2 bases, 9 bases remained unmatched. CDR3 residues: CASSQDSPSGGPYEQYF. DNA of the CDR3: TGCGCCAGCAGCCAAGATTCGCCCAGCGGGGGACCCTACGAGCAGTACTTC.